The rows below give T cell receptor beta chains drawn from one sample of a study of graft-versus-host responses after intestinal transplantation. Method: immunoSEQ multiplex PCR; TCRdb's copy keeps in-frame clones and lacks some. The repertoire holds some 120,000 clones, with 90% to 95% as singletons. Antigens of these TCRs are unknown. Here the sequenced sample was unstimulated CD4+ T cells sorted from spleen or lymph node cells, taken before intestinal transplant. The source of these receptors is a human donor who received an intestinal transplant. The CDR3 runs from the conserved cysteine through the conserved F or W. The D gene is left open where the match is weak. Clone size appears in some rows only: once, few, many, or a class for an expanded clone.

CDR3	DNA	D	V	size	J
CASSPPGLEGSYEQYF	TGCGCCAGCAGCCCCCCGGGACTAGAGGGCTCCTACGAGCAGTACTTC	TRBD2	TRBV5-1	-	TRBJ2-7
CASSPQTGSYEQYF	TGTGCCAGCAGCCCGCAGACAGGTTCCTACGAGCAGTACTTC	-	TRBV5-8	-	TRBJ2-7
CASSQETAKTNTEAFF	TGCGCCAGCAGCCAAGAGACCGCCAAGACCAACACTGAAGCTTTCTTT	-	TRBV4-1	-	TRBJ1-1
CASSPRQNIQYF	TGTGCCAGCAGCCCTCGACAGAACATTCAGTACTTC	-	TRBV7-2	-	TRBJ2-4
CASSFRLAANTGELFF	TGTGCCAGCAGCTTCAGACTAGCGGCTAACACCGGGGAGCTGTTTTTT	TRBD2	TRBV11-2	-	TRBJ2-2
CASSIVGGDYEQYF	TGTGCCAGTAGTATAGTTGGGGGGGACTACGAGCAGTACTTC	TRBD2	TRBV19	-	TRBJ2-7
CASSAPGLGEQYF	TGTGCCAGCAGCGCGCCGGGACTAGGAGAGCAGTACTTC	TRBD2	TRBV9	-	TRBJ2-7
CASSLVRGGASNQPQHF	TGTGCCAGCAGCTTAGTGAGGGGGGGGGCGAGCAATCAGCCCCAGCATTTT	-	TRBV7-8	-	TRBJ1-5
CASSPQDPNTGELFF	TGTGCCAGCAGCCCACAGGACCCGAACACCGGGGAGCTGTTTTTT	-	TRBV7-9	-	TRBJ2-2
CASKWDFDNEQFF	TGCGCCAGCAAGTGGGATTTTGACAATGAGCAGTTCTTC	-	TRBV5-1	-	TRBJ2-1
CASSYSGQGETEAFF	TGTGCCAGCAGTTACTCGGGACAGGGAGAGACTGAAGCTTTCTTT	TRBD1	TRBV6-5	-	TRBJ1-1
CASSATERGLDNEQFF	TGTGCCAGCAGCGCGACAGAGCGCGGTCTGGACAATGAGCAGTTCTTC	-	TRBV7-9	-	TRBJ2-1
CASSLASGKETQYF	TGTGCCAGCAGCTTAGCATCTGGGAAAGAGACCCAGTACTTC	-	TRBV7-9	-	TRBJ2-5
CATLGAGQYEQYF	TGTGCCACCTTAGGGGCAGGGCAATACGAGCAGTACTTC	-	TRBV2	-	TRBJ2-7
CASTYGGTDTQYF	TGCGCCAGCACCTATGGCGGCACAGATACGCAGTATTTT	-	TRBV5-1	-	TRBJ2-3
CATSRDPAAQGPQHF	TGTGCCACCAGCAGAGATCCCGCGGCCCAGGGGCCCCAGCATTTT	-	TRBV15	-	TRBJ1-5
CASSRSSYEQYF	TGTGCCAGCAGCCGAAGTAGCTACGAGCAGTACTTC	-	TRBV6-1	-	TRBJ2-7
CASSYAALGTINGYTF	TGTGCCAGCAGCTACGCCGCGCTCGGGACTATTAATGGCTACACCTTC	-	TRBV7-9	-	TRBJ1-2
CASSLEEGGINYGYTF	TGCGCCAGCAGCTTGGAGGAGGGAGGCATTAACTATGGCTACACCTTC	-	TRBV5-1	-	TRBJ1-2
CASSISGRGTYEQYF	TGTGCCAGTAGTATTTCAGGCAGGGGCACGTACGAGCAGTACTTC	-	TRBV19	-	TRBJ2-7
CASSPEGTGYEKLFF	TGCGCCAGCAGCCCGGAAGGGACAGGATATGAAAAACTGTTTTTT	TRBD1	TRBV5-1	once	TRBJ1-4
CATSLPGTHTDTQYF	TGTGCCACCAGCCTTCCGGGAACCCACACAGATACGCAGTATTTT	-	TRBV15	-	TRBJ2-3
CASSLDVGGRPYF	TGCGCCAGCAGCTTGGACGTCGGGGGGCGGCCGTACTTC	-	TRBV5-1	-	TRBJ2-7
CATSRGPGLNYGYTF	TGTGCCACCAGCAGGGGGCCAGGCCTTAACTATGGCTACACCTTC	-	TRBV15	once	TRBJ1-2
CAISDKAPSYEQYF	TGTGCCATCAGTGACAAGGCCCCCTCCTACGAGCAGTACTTC	-	TRBV10-3	-	TRBJ2-7
CASGSDRAGANVLTF	TGTGCTAGTGGTTCCGACAGGGCTGGGGCCAACGTCCTGACTTTC	TRBD1	TRBV12-5	-	TRBJ2-6
CASSLLANQETQYF	TGCGCCAGCAGCTTACTAGCGAACCAAGAGACCCAGTACTTC	TRBD2	TRBV5-1	-	TRBJ2-5
CASRWGEIAEAFF	TGTGCCAGCAGGTGGGGGGAAATCGCTGAAGCTTTCTTT	-	TRBV6-5	-	TRBJ1-1